Reported below is one T cell receptor beta chain. What antigen it recognizes has not been identified. This may arise from a read error, as a much more abundant clone is one base away. This sample is part of a study of human T cells and chemical hapten exposure (dated by TCRdb to about 2021). Regarding the research as a whole: For sensitization, 2% DPC in acetone was applied to an approximately 2 cm by approximately 2 cm area of upper inner arm skin. Under 30 alopecia patients gave blood for TCR sequencing at one to four time points (pre-sensitization, 2, 6 and 24 weeks). Patch tests used Finn chambers with 0.01% DPC on the upper back, scored after 6 days by International Contact Dermatitis Research Group standards. Throughout the approximately 25-week study period, patients were also given weekly therapeutic DPC doses on the scalp. Libraries were pooled for sequencing, and per-sample TCR yields varied mainly because of small differences in library volumes within the pool. Patient blood was sampled pre-sensitization (week 0) and at 2, 6 and about 24 weeks after DPC sensitization. The patient cohort, mostly female, included alopecia areata with under or over 50% scalp involvement, alopecia totalis and alopecia universalis. The study tracked peripheral blood TCR repertoire changes in vivo during primary and secondary sensitization to the hapten diphenylcyclopropenone (DPC) in alopecia patients.

The library was prepared using RACE. Sequenced on a NextSeq 500. During library preparation, unique molecular identifiers were attached to individual cDNA molecules so that TCRs could be counted quantitatively and reproducibly. For every blood RNA sample, sequencing covered both the TCR alpha and TCR beta chains. The study's own analysis went as follows. Samples had a median of approximately 93,000 TCRs, with a range from roughly 23,224 to 700,000. The Decombinator software suite was used to annotate V, J and CDR3 in the TCR reads. For PS versus PT1 abundance plots, all samples were subsampled to the same number of TCRs (28,000). TCRs were defined as expanded if absent before sensitization and observed at least eight times at the 2-week time point. Clones were called with MiXCR by TCRdb after fastp trimmed the public reads at Q25, and only in-frame beta chains were retained. Each CDR3 protein gets just one entry, which takes the most common genes and DNA from the rows behind it. The V and J calls come from TCRdb's annotation, not from the publication. The sample has about 82,000 distinct CDR3 sequences on record, less than 8.5% of them singletons. 1.3% of the sample goes to the ten largest clones.

Summary of the overall study and its limitations: Expanded TCRs formed significantly more large CDR3 similarity clusters than pre-sensitization or healthy control sets, consistent with antigen-driven responses. No change with DPC sensitization was found in the number of TCRs above 1 in 1000 frequency, and no evidence of global repertoire structure alterations was found. Patch test score correlated positively with the number of PT1 expanded TCRs, reaching significance at thresholds 8, 16 and 32 but not at 4. After repeated subsampling, changes were observed in the strength of the expansion versus patch-test correlation and in the threshold at which the correlation became significant. Because every patient had alopecia, a presumed autoimmune disease, the patients' immune response might differ from that of healthy individuals.

Germline trimming amounts to 2 bases on V and 0 bases on J, with 0 as the count of junction bases outside the gene matches. The CDR3 has 14 amino acids, counting the end cysteine and phenylalanine. CDR3 DNA is the only sequence kept; it has 42 bases, read in frame from the first base. Reading the germline V gene (reference sequence) gives CDR1 SGHNT and CDR2 YYREEE. The time point label for this specimen denotes: patch test 2, 6 weeks after DPC sensitization. The sample's treatment or condition label is to be understood as: therapeutic diphenylcyclopropenone sensitization with weekly scalp DPC. At each patch-test visit, blood was drawn before the patch test was applied. To be eligible, patients had to be aged 18 to 70, diagnosed with alopecia and judged suitable for DPC therapy, while pregnant patients were excluded. Total RNA was extracted from unfractionated whole blood that had been collected in Tempus Blood RNA tubes.

The chain joins TRBV5-4 to TRBJ2-3; 7 bases in the middle match TRBD1. The sequence was collected from a woman aged 25 to 39 with alopecia areata. Some clones in this sample may be carry-over from other donors' samples. This material consisted of whole blood, taken in connection with sensitization to the hapten diphenylcyclopropenone (DPC). The nucleotide sequence is given as TGTGCCAGCAGCTTACAGGGGAGCACAGATACGCAGTATTTT. This is translated as CASSLQGSTDTQYF.